This T cell receptor (beta chain) is from a study of T-cell memory formation after mild COVID-19. Notes on the study in general: Researchers could not confirm that second-wave clones peaking on day 37 targeted SARS-CoV-2.

This clonotype was seen a few times. The antigen remains undetermined. Constant-segment primers served in 5'RACE that generated TCR alpha and TCR beta cDNA libraries bearing sample barcodes and UMIs. TCRdb re-derived calls from the 5' RACE reads in MiXCR, one entry per CDR3 protein. The profile shows roughly 560,000 distinct CDR3 sequences, around 20% of them singletons. The CDR3 loop spans 14 amino acids. CDR1 and CDR2 from the germline V gene are SGHRS and YFSETQ. Germline trimming cut 3 bases from V and 3 bases from J; bases unmatched to any gene: 5. The V call is TRBV5-1, the J call TRBJ2-5; TRBD1 agrees at 7 bases. Sequencing was carried out using PBMCs or a T cell subset sorted from them (not recorded which). The clonotype was recovered from an adult woman who had mild COVID-19 (a few samples of this study predate the infection). Cell type and time point are not known. Here the CDR3 reads CASSWTGHKETQYF. The CDR3 nucleotides are TGCGCCAGCAGCTGGACAGGACATAAAGAGACCCAGTACTTC.